This TCR beta chain was obtained from a study of cytomegalovirus exposure and HLA in healthy donors (dated by TCRdb to 2016 to 2017). As for the study more broadly: The 666 repertoires of the first cohort and the roughly 110 validation repertoires were produced on the same platform, according to a later analysis. The study aimed to test whether cataloging public T cell receptors could reveal signatures of past pathogen exposure. Besides the first cohort of roughly 640 subjects, a separate validation cohort made up of roughly 130 different subjects was used. To predict cytomegalovirus infection status, the study brought together high-throughput TCR immunosequencing, statistical association of individual TCRs with disease status, and machine learning.

To prepare the library, the immunoSEQ multiplex PCR assay was applied. The study's processing was this. A statistical classification framework was built for diagnosing cytomegalovirus status from the catalog of TCR beta chain sequences. The clones in this table, taken by TCRdb from immuneACCESS, are in-frame only. Not every clone is retained; where verified, under half of the shortfall comes from an unresolved V gene, and the cause of the rest is unknown. The D gene and trimming were derived from the DNA, and the V and J assignments and clone size from that table. This sample holds 130,000 to 150,000 clones; roughly nine tenths were observed only once. The ten most abundant clones make up about 0.7% of the sample. The donors belonged to the validation cohort of around 110 subjects, which was separate from the approximately 700-subject first cohort. Overall study results and their limits: The authors suggested that the approach could potentially be extended to other disease states and immunological phenotypes. Subsequent analysis determined that TCRs grouped into clusters in the first cohort also showed a tendency toward co-occurrence across the roughly 110 validation repertoires, and 85% to 95% of cluster scores exceeded 0. The study listed 150 to 200 TCR beta chains as associated with cytomegalovirus. Most TCR sequences were observed very rarely across donors, whereas some public TCRs were present in many individuals. The validation cohort had no HLA typing available for a later analysis, so co-occurrence within that cohort was assessed over all 110 or so repertoires. Cytomegalovirus status was reported to be diagnosed by the classifier with high specificity and sensitivity in both the original and validation cohorts. In vitro tests confirmed that a few of the cytomegalovirus-associated TCR beta chains recognize cytomegalovirus antigens.

As for this clone: Its antigen is still unknown. No much larger clone is present one base from it, and per-base qualities are unavailable.

Sequenced: PBMCs. The source of this sequence is a man younger than 30 in good health and CMV-seronegative.

The nucleotides read TGTGCCAGCAGCTCCAGGGACCGGGACAGGGATGAAAAACTGTTTTTT. Its translation reads: CASSSRDRDRDEKLFF. This receptor chain uses TRBV11-2 and TRBJ1-4, with TRBD1 identical over 9 junction bases. As encoded in the germline V gene, CDR1 is SGHAT while CDR2 is FQNNGV. The CDR3 covers 16 residues, taking in both the cysteine and the phenylalanine. Solely the CDR3 DNA is kept, with 48 bases framed from the first base. Here V drops 4 bases and J drops 6 bases, and the junction holds 9 bases not matched to any gene.